Below, 12 T cell receptor beta chains from the same sample are listed, as sequenced in a study of T cell repertoires in cytomegalovirus infection (dated by TCRdb to between 2018 and 2021). In the paper's terms, the treatment or condition label means: in vitro stimulation with specific CMV peptide epitopes to enrich CMV-specific T cells. TCRdb shows the sequencer as Illumina HiSeq 1500. The public reads were quality trimmed at Q25 with fastp and then assembled into clones with MiXCR by TCRdb, keeping productive beta chains. When rows share a CDR3 protein, they turn into one entry using the most common DNA and genes. A total of 800,000 to 950,000 distinct CDR3 sequences appear in this sample, over 25% of them only once. In total, the top ten clones hold 9.5% to 15% of the sample. Their cognate antigens are unknown. The sample here was cultured CD8+ T cells from PBMCs, taken from culture after CMV antigen stimulation. The receptors originated from a human donor in good health (CMV status not recorded). Some clones in this sample may be carry-over from other donors' samples.

In its sample, this clonotype was seen a few times. The rearrangement joins TRBV6-1 to TRBJ1-3; D gene unclear. V lost 6 bases, J lost 2 bases, and 11 bases lay in between. Germline CDR1 and CDR2: MNHNS and SASEGT. The CDR3 runs to 14 residues. For the CDR3, the DNA is TGTGCCAGCAGATCGACGGATACTGGAAACACCATATATTTT. As protein: CASRSTDTGNTIYF.

This clonotype was seen a few times. This chain uses TRBV9 with TRBJ2-7; no reliable D call. The CDR3 covers 15 residues. V dropped 3 bases and J dropped 6 bases, with 19 bases sitting between them. CDR1 and CDR2 (germline): SGDLS, YYNGEE. This CDR3 reads CASSARPHGLGEQYF. The CDR3 DNA sequence: TGTGCCAGCAGCGCGAGACCCCATGGGCTGGGCGAGCAGTACTTC.

CDR3 in DNA: TGTCGACTAGCGGGGGGGCCAGGTCAGGAGCAGTACGTC. The encoded protein is CRLAGGPGQEQYV. This rearrangement joins TRBV6-6 to TRBJ2-7; TRBD2 agrees at 14 bases. The CDR3 length is 13 residues. In germline, CDR1 is MNHNY, CDR2 SVGAGI (reference sequence).

The rearrangement uses TRBV12-3 or TRBV12-4 and TRBJ2-2, with D possibly being TRBD2 (5 bases). Trimming took 6 bases from V and 6 from J, leaving 17 bases between them. This CDR3 is built from 15 residues. The CDR3 loop is CASRADTFGAGELFF. The CDR3 nucleotides read TGTGCCAGCAGGGCAGACACCTTCGGGGCCGGGGAGCTGTTTTTT.

The chain employs TRBV29-1 and TRBJ2-1; no reliable D call. CDR1 and CDR2 (germline): SQVTM, ANQGSEA. The germline V and J ends were trimmed by 2 bases and 1 base, with 9 bases remaining between them. The CDR3 is 14 amino acids. CDR3 in amino acids: CSVERARSYNEQFF. DNA for the CDR3: TGCAGCGTTGAAAGAGCGCGGTCCTACAATGAGCAGTTCTTC.

V usage is TRBV27 and J usage is TRBJ1-3; 9 nucleotides match TRBD1. With V trimmed by 6 bases and J by 4 bases, 7 bases remained unmatched. Germline loops: CDR1 MNHEY, CDR2 SMNVEV (reference sequence). The length of the CDR3 is 15 residues. CDR3 sequence (DNA): TGTGCCAGCAGGTTACAGGGGGCGCGGGGAAACACCATATATTTT. This codes for CASRLQGARGNTIYF.

A few counts support this clonotype. J is TRBJ1-6 and V is TRBV27; tentative D call: TRBD1 (6 bases). Germline loops: CDR1 MNHEY, CDR2 SMNVEV (reference sequence). The CDR3 covers 17 residues. V gave up 5 bases and J gave up 0 bases, with 14 bases separating them. CDR3 amino acids: CASSGGPLSSYNSPLHF. CDR3 coding DNA: TGTGCCAGCAGTGGGGGCCCCTTAAGCTCCTATAATTCACCCCTCCACTTT.

This chain connects TRBV12-3 or TRBV12-4 to TRBJ2-2, with 7 nucleotides matching TRBD2. V gave up 3 bases and J gave up 5 bases; unmatched junction bases: 3. The CDR3 spans 14 residues. The CDR3 region is CASSFHGGTGELFF. The CDR3 nucleotides read TGTGCCAGCAGTTTCCACGGGGGGACCGGGGAGCTGTTTTTT.

This clonotype has a single count. The V call is TRBV6-1, the J call TRBJ1-2, with 9 positions matching TRBD1. Looked up from germline, CDR1 is MNHNS and CDR2 is SASEGT. Trimming took 5 bases from V and 4 from J; bases not matched to a gene: 5. There are 14 residues in the CDR3. The CDR3 bases are TGTGCCAGCAGTAGCGACAGGGGGTTCTATGGCTACACCTTC. Amino acid sequence: CASSSDRGFYGYTF.

This sequence joins TRBV9 and TRBJ2-2; the D gene is possibly TRBD1 (6 bases). V dropped 4 bases and J dropped 5 bases, with 15 bases sitting between them. This CDR3 spans 15 amino acids. The germline V gene has CDR1 SGDLS and CDR2 YYNGEE. CDR3 region: CASSTQDRRTGELFF. The CDR3 DNA sequence: TGTGCCAGCAGCACACAGGACAGAAGGACCGGGGAGCTGTTTTTT.

This chain uses TRBV20-1 with TRBJ1-2; maybe TRBD1 (5 bases). V shed 3 bases and J shed 1 base, with 12 bases lying between them. The CDR3 contains 14 residues. Germline V gene lookup returns CDR1 DFQATT and CDR2 SNEGSKA (reference sequence). CDR3 bases: TGCAGTGCTAGGAGCAGGGCCCTTAACTATGGCTACACCTTC. It translates to CSARSRALNYGYTF.

The rearrangement uses TRBV27 and TRBJ1-2; D call uncertain. V was pared by 5 bases and J by 7 bases, with 14 bases between. This CDR3 has 13 residues. Germline lookup yields CDR1 MNHEY and CDR2 SMNVEV (reference sequence). CDR3 amino acids: CASSPGLISGYTF. The CDR3, as DNA: TGTGCCAGCAGTCCCGGACTGATTTCTGGCTACACCTTC.